This record looks at one T cell receptor (beta chain) sequence and its context. The record originates from a study of shared clonotypes between healthy human individuals. Repertoires were generated with immunoSEQ multiplex PCR, while TCRdb's copy carries only in-frame clones and drops some. The sample shows 950,000 to 1,100,000 clones, around 78% of them seen only once. CDR3 length equals 19 residues. Looked up from germline, CDR1 is SGHKS and CDR2 is YYEKEE (reference sequence). Trimming at V came to 3 bases and at J to 0 bases, leaving 12 bases not matched to a gene. The clonotype originates from a man younger than 35 in good health. Some clones in this sample may be carry-over from other donors' samples. Source material: memory CD4+ T cells from PBMCs. Noted subset: CD45RA-negative fraction. The rearrangement uses TRBV5-5 and TRBJ2-4; TRBD1 matches at 10 bases. In DNA, the CDR3 is TGTGCCAGCAGCTGGGGTCCGGGACAGGGGACTATAGCCAAAAACATTCAGTACTTC. Its protein product is CASSWGPGQGTIAKNIQYF.